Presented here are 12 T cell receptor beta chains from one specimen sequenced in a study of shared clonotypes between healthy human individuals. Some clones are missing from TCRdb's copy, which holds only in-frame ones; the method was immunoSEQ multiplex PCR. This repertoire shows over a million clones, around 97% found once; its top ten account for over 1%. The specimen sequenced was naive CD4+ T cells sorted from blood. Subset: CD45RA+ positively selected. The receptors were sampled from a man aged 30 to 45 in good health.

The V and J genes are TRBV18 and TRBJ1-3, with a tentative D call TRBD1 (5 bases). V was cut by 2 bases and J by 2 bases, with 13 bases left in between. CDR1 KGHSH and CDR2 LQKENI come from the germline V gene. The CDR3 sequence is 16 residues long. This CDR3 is CASSPGGQGPGNTIYF. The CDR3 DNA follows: TGTGCCAGCTCACCAGGGGGTCAAGGACCTGGAAACACCATATATTTT.

DNA for the CDR3: TGTGCCAGCAGTACCCGGGACACCTCCTACGAGCAGTACTTC. Translated: CASSTRDTSYEQYF. This chain connects TRBV6-1 to TRBJ2-7; D might be TRBD1 (6 bases). Looked up from germline, CDR1 is MNHNS and CDR2 is SASEGT. The CDR3 loop spans 14 amino acids. The V and J ends lost 5 bases and 0 bases respectively, with 11 bases between them.

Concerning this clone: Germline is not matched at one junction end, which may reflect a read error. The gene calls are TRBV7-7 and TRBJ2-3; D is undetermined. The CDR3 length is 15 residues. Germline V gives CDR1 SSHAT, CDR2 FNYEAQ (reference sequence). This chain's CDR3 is CASSLGSPSTDTQYF. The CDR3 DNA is TGTGCTAGCAGCTTAGGTAGTCCAAGCACAGATACGCAGTATTTT. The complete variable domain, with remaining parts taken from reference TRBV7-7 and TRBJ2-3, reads GAGVSQSPRYKVTKRGQDVTLRCDPISSHATLYWYQQALGQGPEFLTYFNYEAQPDKSGLPSDRFSAERPEGSISTLTIQRTEQRDSAMYRCASSLGSPSTDTQYFGPGTRLTVL.

CDR3 in amino acids: CASSPFRGYEQYF. The CDR3 DNA reads TGTGCCAGCAGTCCCTTCCGGGGGTACGAGCAGTACTTC. The gene calls are TRBV28 and TRBJ2-7; D possibly corresponds to TRBD2 (6 bases). The V gene's germline CDR1 is MDHEN and CDR2 SYDVKM. V was clipped by 5 bases and J by 4 bases, with 12 bases between them. CDR3 length: 13 residues.

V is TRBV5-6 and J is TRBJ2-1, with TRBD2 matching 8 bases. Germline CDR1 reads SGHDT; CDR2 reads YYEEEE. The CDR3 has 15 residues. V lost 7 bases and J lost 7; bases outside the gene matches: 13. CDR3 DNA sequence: TGTGCCAGCTCCAAAAGAGGCGGGAGGACTAATGAGCAGTTCTTC. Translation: CASSKRGGRTNEQFF.

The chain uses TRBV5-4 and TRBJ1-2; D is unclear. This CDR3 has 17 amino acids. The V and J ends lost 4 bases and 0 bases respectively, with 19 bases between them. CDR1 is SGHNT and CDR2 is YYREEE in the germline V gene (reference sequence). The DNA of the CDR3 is TGTGCCAGCAGCGGACGAATAGATCCCGTAGCTAACTATGGCTACACCTTC. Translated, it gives CASSGRIDPVANYGYTF.

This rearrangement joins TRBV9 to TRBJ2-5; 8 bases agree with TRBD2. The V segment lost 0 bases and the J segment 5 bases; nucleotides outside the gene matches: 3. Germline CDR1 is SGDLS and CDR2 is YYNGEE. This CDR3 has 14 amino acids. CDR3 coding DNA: TGTGCCAGCAGCGTAGAAGCGGGAGTTGAGACCCAGTACTTC. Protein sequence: CASSVEAGVETQYF.

CDR3 sequence reads: CASSLDSGGATEAFF. CDR3 nucleotide sequence: TGTGCCAGCAGCTTGGATTCGGGGGGCGCCACTGAAGCTTTCTTT. The chain carries TRBV5-4 and TRBJ1-1; D may be TRBD1 (6 bases). The CDR3 is 15 residues long. Germline lookup yields CDR1 SGHNT and CDR2 YYREEE (reference sequence). Trimming removed 0 bases from V and 4 bases from J, with 13 bases in between.

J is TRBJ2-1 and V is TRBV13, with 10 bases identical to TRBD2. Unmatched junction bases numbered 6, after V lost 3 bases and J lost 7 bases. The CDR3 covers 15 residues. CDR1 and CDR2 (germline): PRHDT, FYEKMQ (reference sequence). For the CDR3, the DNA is TGTGCCAGCAGCTTCCTAGCGGGAGTGGTGAATGAGCAGTTCTTC. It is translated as CASSFLAGVVNEQFF.

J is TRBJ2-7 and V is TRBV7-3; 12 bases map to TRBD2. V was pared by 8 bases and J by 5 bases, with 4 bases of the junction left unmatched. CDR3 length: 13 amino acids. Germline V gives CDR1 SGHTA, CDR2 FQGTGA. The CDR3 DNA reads TGTGCCAGCGGACTAGCGGGAAGTAACGAGCAGTACTTC. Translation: CASGLAGSNEQYF. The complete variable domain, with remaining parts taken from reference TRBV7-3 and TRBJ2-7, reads GAGVSQTPSNKVTEKGKYVELRCDPISGHTALYWYRQSLGQGPEFLIYFQGTGAADDSGLPNDRFFAVRPEGSVSTLKIQRTERGDSAVYLCASGLAGSNEQYFGPGTRLTVT.

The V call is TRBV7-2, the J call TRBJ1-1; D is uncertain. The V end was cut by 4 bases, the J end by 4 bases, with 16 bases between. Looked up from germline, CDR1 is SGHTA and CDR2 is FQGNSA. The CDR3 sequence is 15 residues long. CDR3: CASSYIMAAGTEAFF. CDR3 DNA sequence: TGTGCCAGCAGCTACATTATGGCCGCCGGCACTGAAGCTTTCTTT.

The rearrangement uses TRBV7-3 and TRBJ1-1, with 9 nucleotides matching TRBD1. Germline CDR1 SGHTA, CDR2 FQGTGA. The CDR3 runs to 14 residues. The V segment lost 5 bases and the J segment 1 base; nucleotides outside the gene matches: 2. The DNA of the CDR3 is TGTGCCAGCAGCAAACAGGGGGCGAACACTGAAGCTTTCTTT. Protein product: CASSKQGANTEAFF.